The 23 T cell receptor beta chains given below trace back to one sample, sequenced in a study of read filtering for tumor transcriptome and immune sequencing. This library used roughly 430 ng RNA and molecular barcoded adaptors spanning alpha/delta and beta/gamma chains. TCRdb recomputed calls from the reads with MiXCR, one row per CDR3 protein. The sample records roughly 38,000 distinct CDR3 sequences, roughly 13% being singletons. The sequencing input was a population of CD138-negative cells sorted from bone marrow. These receptors came from a donor older than 35 with multiple myeloma.

This clonotype showed up many times. The chain employs TRBV2 and TRBJ2-2; 7 bases are a match to TRBD1. This CDR3 region has 15 residues. Germline CDR1 is SNHLY and CDR2 is FYNNEI. V gave up 4 bases and J gave up 0 bases; unmatched junction bases: 2. This chain's CDR3 is CASSARGPNTGELFF. The CDR3 bases are TGTGCCAGCAGTGCTAGGGGGCCGAACACCGGGGAGCTGTTTTTT.

This clonotype was seen many times. The CDR3 DNA follows: TGCAGTGCCGAGACAGAGAATGAAAAACTGTTTTTT. Protein sequence: CSAETENEKLFF. The V and J genes are TRBV20-1 and TRBJ1-4, with D perhaps matching TRBD1 (5 bases). CDR3 length equals 12 residues. V lost 6 bases, J lost 5 bases, and 10 bases lay in between. Germline CDR1 DFQATT, CDR2 SNEGSKA (reference sequence).

As regards this clonotype: This sequence may be a read error, since a much larger clone differs from it by one base. V is TRBV20-1 and J is TRBJ2-5; TRBD1 agrees at 8 bases. CDR1 DFQATT and CDR2 SNEGSKA come from the germline V gene (reference sequence). This CDR3 is 14 amino acids long. Written as DNA, the CDR3 is TGCAGTGCTTTCGAGGACAGGGCGAAAGAGGCCCAGTACTTC. This gives the protein CSAFEDRAKEAQYF.

This chain joins TRBV9 and TRBJ2-5, with 11 bases that match TRBD2. Germline trimming cut 3 bases from V and 2 bases from J; bases unmatched to any gene: 9. Germline V gene lookup returns CDR1 SGDLS and CDR2 YYNGEE. The CDR3 is 17 amino acids. In nucleotides, the CDR3 is TGTGCCAGCAGCGCAGCGCCGGGACTAGCGGATCAAGAGACCCAGTACTTC. The encoded protein is CASSAAPGLADQETQYF. The whole variable domain, remainder taken from reference TRBV9 and TRBJ2-5, is DSGVTQTPKHLITATGQRVTLRCSPRSGDLSVYWYQQSLDQGLQFLIQYYNGEERAKGNILERFSAQQFPDLHSELNLSSLELGDSALYFCASSAAPGLADQETQYFGPGTRLLVL.

This clonotype showed up many times. V and J are TRBV20-1 and TRBJ2-7, with TRBD2 matching 10 bases. J lost 5 bases, V lost 3 bases, and 10 bases had no gene match. CDR1 is DFQATT and CDR2 is SNEGSKA in the germline V gene (reference sequence). This CDR3 has 15 residues. The CDR3 nucleotides are TGCAGTGCTAGTCTTCTAGCGGGAGCGTACGACGAGCAGTACTTC. It specifies CSASLLAGAYDEQYF.

This clonotype appeared many times. V is TRBV5-1 and J is TRBJ2-7; D may be TRBD2 (5 bases). The CDR3 extends over 13 amino acids. Deletions cut 3 bases from V and 5 bases from J, with 12 bases between. Germline V gene sequence: CDR1 SGHRS, CDR2 YFSETQ. The CDR3 coding sequence is TGCGCCAGCAGCTCCCAGGTCGGGGACGAGCAGTACTTC. As protein: CASSSQVGDEQYF.

This clonotype was recorded many times. This chain links TRBV28 with TRBJ2-7; no reliable D call. V was cut by 7 bases and J by 6 bases, with 10 bases left in between. The germline CDR1 and CDR2 sequences are MDHEN and SYDVKM. CDR3 length: 11 amino acids. CDR3 sequence reads: CASTRAAEQYF. The DNA for the CDR3 is TGTGCCAGCACCCGAGCTGCCGAGCAGTACTTC.

Points on this clonotype: Given a far larger clone just one base away, this is likely a sequencing read error. V gene TRBV15 combines with J gene TRBJ2-1; D perhaps matches TRBD1 (5 bases). CDR1 and CDR2 from the germline V gene are LNHNV and YYDKDF (reference sequence). There are 12 residues in the CDR3. The V and J ends lost 9 bases and 10 bases respectively, with 16 bases between them. The CDR3 is CATREQGDEQFF. The CDR3 DNA follows: TGTGCCACGAGAGAGCAGGGTGACGAGCAGTTCTTC.

This clonotype has at least ten counts. The chain joins TRBV20-1 to TRBJ2-1, with 8 bases matching TRBD2. V was pared by 1 base and J by 5 bases, with 19 bases of the junction left unmatched. CDR3 size: 19 residues. Germline V lookup: CDR1 DFQATT, CDR2 SNEGSKA (reference sequence). CDR3 protein: CSARGGLGTRSSTNNEQFF. The CDR3, as DNA: TGCAGTGCTAGAGGGGGACTAGGAACCCGTTCCTCCACCAACAATGAGCAGTTCTTC.

This clonotype was detected many times. The rearrangement joins TRBV29-1 to TRBJ2-2; TRBD1 matches at 11 bases. This CDR3 spans 14 amino acids. Germline CDR1 SQVTM, CDR2 ANQGSEA. The junction had 6 bases not matched to a gene; V was cut back by 7 bases and J by 5 bases. CDR3 sequence: CSARTGGLTGELFF. The CDR3, as DNA: TGCAGCGCTAGGACAGGGGGCTTAACCGGGGAGCTGTTTTTT.

This clonotype occurred a few times. It is likely a read error: a sequence one base away is far more abundant. The genes are TRBV7-2 and TRBJ1-6; D not certain. The V gene's germline CDR1 is SGHTA and CDR2 FQGNSA. The CDR3 loop spans 13 amino acids. As DNA, the CDR3 is TGTGCCAGCAGCCCCACTGGCAGCCCTGAAGCTCTCTTT. Translation: CASSPTGSPEALF.

J is TRBJ2-5 and V is TRBV2, with no clear D. This CDR3 is built from 11 residues. Deletions cut 7 bases from V and 2 bases from J, with 5 bases between. CDR1 SNHLY and CDR2 FYNNEI come from the germline V gene. CDR3 DNA: TGTGCCAGCAACCTGCAAGAGACCCAGTACTTC. Protein product: CASNLQETQYF.

In this sample, this clonotype turned up many times. The J gene is TRBJ2-3, the V gene TRBV10-3; the match to TRBD1 covers 7 bases. The CDR3 consists of 14 residues. Per the germline V gene, CDR1 is ENHRY and CDR2 is SYGVKD. J was trimmed by 2 bases and V by 7 bases; bases with no gene match: 6. DNA of the CDR3: TGTGCCATCAACAAGGGACAGTACACAGATACGCAGTATTTT. As protein: CAINKGQYTDTQYF.

In this sample, this clonotype turned up many times. The chain employs TRBV18 and TRBJ2-1; tentatively, D is TRBD2 (5 bases). Per germline, CDR1 KGHSH and CDR2 LQKENI. The CDR3 has 16 amino acids. Deletions cut 0 bases from V and 7 bases from J, with 16 bases between. CDR3 amino acids: CASSPPALDRANEQFF. CDR3 nucleotide sequence: TGTGCCAGCTCACCACCAGCACTAGATCGCGCAAATGAGCAGTTCTTC.

In this sample, this clonotype turned up many times. The chain links TRBV29-1 to TRBJ2-7; D perhaps matches TRBD1 (5 bases). CDR1 is SQVTM, CDR2 ANQGSEA, per germline. V lost 1 base to trimming and J lost 2 bases, with 12 bases between them. The CDR3 loop spans 14 amino acids. The CDR3 sequence: CSVEVDTHPYEQYF. The CDR3 nucleotides read TGCAGCGTTGAAGTGGACACCCACCCCTACGAGCAGTACTTC.

This clonotype was seen at least ten times. J is TRBJ2-1 and V is TRBV7-9; 12 nucleotides agree with TRBD2. V lost 5 bases and J lost 8; bases outside the gene matches: 10. There are 16 residues in the CDR3. Germline V gene lookup returns CDR1 SEHNR and CDR2 FQNEAQ (reference sequence). CDR3 amino acids: CASSPSGTSGFHEQFF. CDR3 nucleotide sequence: TGTGCCAGCAGCCCCTCCGGGACTAGCGGGTTTCATGAGCAGTTCTTC.

This clonotype was picked up many times. The V call is TRBV5-1, the J call TRBJ1-6; TRBD1 might be the D (6 bases). Deletions cut 1 base from V and 5 bases from J, with 7 bases between. The CDR3 contains 14 residues. The germline V gene has CDR1 SGHRS and CDR2 YFSETQ. The CDR3 DNA is TGCGCCAGCAGCTTGACAGGGAATAATTCACCCCTCCACTTT. This gives the protein CASSLTGNNSPLHF.

At least ten counts were recorded for this clonotype. The chain couples TRBV6-7 to TRBJ1-5; D unclear. TRBV6-7 is classed as an ORF, of uncertain function. The V gene lost 0 bases and the J gene lost 0 bases, with 12 bases spanning the gap. There are 17 residues in the CDR3. The CDR3 DNA follows: TGTGCCAGCAGTTACTCGATGCACCCGTATAGCAATCAGCCCCAGCATTTT. Translated: CASSYSMHPYSNQPQHF.

This clonotype appeared many times. The genes are TRBV6-2 or TRBV6-3 and TRBJ2-5, with no clear D. Germline V gives CDR1 MNHEY, CDR2 SVGEGT. The CDR3 covers 15 residues. Trimming left V 0 bases short and J 3 bases short, with 11 bases between. The CDR3 DNA reads as TGTGCCAGCAGTTACTCCGGGCAGAGCAAAGAGACCCAGTACTTC. Its protein is CASSYSGQSKETQYF.

This clonotype has only a few counts. One base away lies a much larger clone, so this may be a sequencing read error. This chain links TRBV20-1 with TRBJ2-7; D is unclear. CDR1 is DFQATT, CDR2 SNEGSKA, per germline (reference sequence). This CDR3 has 13 residues. The CDR3 reads CSAREGAAVERYF. As DNA, the CDR3 is TGCAGTGCTAGAGAAGGTGCTGCGGTCGAGCGGTACTTC.

The table lists this clonotype with many counts. The rearrangement uses TRBV29-1 and TRBJ1-4; D not resolved. V lost 4 bases and J lost 0, with 9 bases in between. This CDR3 is 14 amino acids long. Germline assignment: CDR1 SQVTM and CDR2 ANQGSEA. This CDR3 is CSVAEGPTNEKLFF. In nucleotides, the CDR3 is TGCAGCGTTGCGGAGGGTCCAACTAATGAAAAACTGTTTTTT.

Points on this clonotype: A single base is all that separates this from a far larger clone, so a read error is likely. The chain is built from TRBV7-2 and TRBJ1-6, with D unclear. The J call may be incorrect, as the DNA end agrees better with TRBJ1-1. CDR3 size: 13 residues. Germline V gene sequence: CDR1 SGHTA, CDR2 FQGNSA. The CDR3 loop reads CASSPTGSPGAFF. As DNA, the CDR3 is TGTGCCAGCAGCCCCACTGGCAGCCCTGGAGCTTTCTTT.

This clonotype was seen only once. The rearrangement uses TRBV11-2 and TRBJ2-5; D is unresolved. Trimming shortened V by 7 bases and J by 5 bases, and 14 bases separated the two germline ends. The V gene's germline CDR1 is SGHAT and CDR2 FQNNGV. CDR3 length equals 13 residues. CDR3 protein: CASTKWQRETQYF. The CDR3 nucleotides read TGTGCCAGCACCAAGTGGCAGAGGGAGACCCAGTACTTC.